A selection of T cell receptor beta chains follows, all from one sample in a study of read filtering for tumor transcriptome and immune sequencing. A single record per CDR3 protein comes from TCRdb applying MiXCR to the reads. The sample holds roughly 130,000 distinct CDR3 sequences; 10% to 15% are singletons and the top ten take approximately 10%. The sample was a population of CD138-negative cells sorted from bone marrow. The receptors come from a donor over 35 with multiple myeloma. Both conserved end residues are part of each CDR3. D genes are given only for firm matches. Not all rows give a size; the values are once, few, many and, for expanded clones, a class.

j_call v_call clone_size d_call cdr3_nt cdr3_aa
TRBJ1-5 TRBV3-1 many NA TGTGCCAGCAGCCAAGACATAGGGAATAGCAATCAGCCCCAGCATTTT CASSQDIGNSNQPQHF
TRBJ1-5 TRBV28 many NA TGTGCCAGCAGAAGTGACAGGACCAATCAGCCCCAGCATTTT CASRSDRTNQPQHF
TRBJ2-7 TRBV29-1 NA NA TGCAGCGCTCTTGACAGGGGAGGGAGGGAGCAGTACTTC CSALDRGGREQYF
TRBJ2-5 TRBV11-2 many NA TGTGCCAGCAGCTTCCCAGGGATAGAGACCCAGTACTTC CASSFPGIETQYF
TRBJ2-5 TRBV7-9 many TRBD1 TGTGCCAGCAGCGTCCCGCTACAGGGGGAAGAGACCCAGTACTTC CASSVPLQGEETQYF
TRBJ1-4 TRBV29-1 many NA TGCAGCGTTGGGGAAACGGGGGGCGAAAAACTGTTTTTT CSVGETGGEKLFF
TRBJ2-7 TRBV29-1 many NA TGCAGCGTTGGGACGACAGGCAGCTACGAGCAGTACTTC CSVGTTGSYEQYF
TRBJ1-1 TRBV6-4 many NA TGTGCCAGCAGTCCCCTCGGCGGGGAGAAGGCTTTCTTT CASSPLGGEKAFF
TRBJ2-1 TRBV11-2 many TRBD2 TGTGCCAGCAGCTTAGTGACTAGCGGGAGCTCCGGTGAGCAGTTCTTC CASSLVTSGSSGEQFF
TRBJ2-3 TRBV19 many TRBD2 TGTGCCAGTAGGGTGACTAGCGGCACAGATACGCAGTATTTT CASRVTSGTDTQYF
TRBJ1-1 TRBV7-2 many NA TGTGCCAGCAGCTCCCATGGGCACACTGAAGCTTTCTTT CASSSHGHTEAFF
TRBJ2-7 TRBV28 many TRBD1 TGTGCCAGCAGTTATCCGGGACAGGGTTACGAGCAGTACTTC CASSYPGQGYEQYF
TRBJ2-7 TRBV20-1 few NA TGCAGTGCTAGTGGGACTTCCCGCGACGAGCAGTACTTC CSASGTSRDEQYF
TRBJ2-5 TRBV20-1 NA NA TGCAGTGCCTCCGCCGGCCTACCTGGGGAGACCCAGTACTTC CSASAGLPGETQYF
TRBJ2-5 TRBV29-1 many NA TGCAGCGTTGTGGTGGGGGGCCGGGAGACCCAGTACTTC CSVVVGGRETQYF
TRBJ2-5 TRBV5-1 many NA TGCGCCAGCAGCTCCGGGACCCAGTTGGAGACCCAGTACTTC CASSSGTQLETQYF
TRBJ2-7 TRBV7-2 many TRBD2 TGTGCCAGCAGCGCCGGGACTAGCGGGTACGAGCAGTACTTC CASSAGTSGYEQYF
TRBJ1-1 TRBV28 NA NA TGTGCCAGCAGTCCACTCGGAGTGGAGAACACTGAAGCTTTCTTT CASSPLGVENTEAFF
TRBJ1-1 TRBV5-1 many TRBD1 TGCGCCAGCAGCATCACAGGGGGTCAGGGCACTGAAGCTTTCTTT CASSITGGQGTEAFF
TRBJ2-2 TRBV11-2 few NA TGTGCCAGCAGCTTAAACGCGCGAGGGGCCGGGGAGCTGTTTTTT CASSLNARGAGELFF
TRBJ1-5 TRBV5-1 many NA TGCGCCAGCAGCTTGGCCGAGGGAGGGAATCAGCCCCAGCATTTT CASSLAEGGNQPQHF
TRBJ2-2 TRBV14 many NA TGTGCCAGCAGCCAAGTTTCCGGGGAGCTGTTTTTT CASSQVSGELFF
TRBJ1-1 TRBV7-9 many NA TGTGCCAGCAGCGCCCTCAGGGGCAAGGGGAGCACTGAAGCTTTCTTT CASSALRGKGSTEAFF
TRBJ1-5 TRBV6-1 many NA TGTGCCAGCAGGCCCTGGGGCGATCAGCCCCAGCATTTT CASRPWGDQPQHF
TRBJ2-7 TRBV30 many TRBD1 TGTGCCTGGACCAGGACAGGGCGAGGCGAGCAGTACTTC CAWTRTGRGEQYF
TRBJ2-7 TRBV3-1 NA NA TGTGCCAGCAGCCAGGACCGGTACTACGAGCAGTACTTC CASSQDRYYEQYF
TRBJ1-3 TRBV30 NA NA TGTGCCTGGAGCCAGGGATTTGCTGGAAACACCATATATTTT CAWSQGFAGNTIYF
TRBJ1-6 TRBV4-1 many NA TGCGCCAGCAGCCAAGAGACAGGTGGGAGGCCCCTCCACTTT CASSQETGGRPLHF
TRBJ2-7 TRBV7-8 many NA TGTGCCAGCAGCTTAGGCGGGGTAACCTACGAGCAGTACTTC CASSLGGVTYEQYF
TRBJ2-1 TRBV7-3 many TRBD2 TGTGCCAGCAGCCCGGGACTAGCGGGAGTTGATGAGCAGTTCTTC CASSPGLAGVDEQFF
TRBJ1-5 TRBV5-5 few NA TGTGCCAGCAGCTTTTATACAGGTGGAGGCAATCAGCCCCAGCATTTT CASSFYTGGGNQPQHF
TRBJ2-2 TRBV5-1 NA TRBD2 TGCGCCAGCAGCTTAATTACTAGCGGGAACACCGGGGAGCTGTTTTTT CASSLITSGNTGELFF
TRBJ2-7 TRBV11-2 NA TRBD2 TGTGCCAGCAGCCCTAGGGGTCCGACTAGCGGGACTATCTCCTACGAGCAGTACTTC CASSPRGPTSGTISYEQYF
TRBJ2-1 TRBV4-1 NA NA TGCGCCAGTAGCCAGCCGGGCAGGGTCGGCAATGAGCAGTTCTTC CASSQPGRVGNEQFF
TRBJ2-4 TRBV20-1 many TRBD2 TGCAGTGCTAGAAAACCCATAGCGGGGGCCCAAGCGGACATTCAGTACTTC CSARKPIAGAQADIQYF
TRBJ1-1 TRBV30 many NA TGTGCCTGGAACCGGGGGGACACTGAAGCTTTCTTT CAWNRGDTEAFF
TRBJ2-1 TRBV5-4 many NA TGTGCCAGCCGAGAGGACAATGAGCAGTTCTTC CASREDNEQFF
TRBJ2-1 TRBV7-2 many TRBD2 TGTGCCAGCAGCTCACTAGCGATAACCTACAATGAGCAGTTCTTC CASSSLAITYNEQFF
TRBJ2-1 TRBV29-1 many NA TGCAGCGTTGAAGATTGGGTACAGAGCTCCTACAATGAGCAGTTCTTC CSVEDWVQSSYNEQFF
TRBJ2-5 TRBV29-1 NA NA TGCAGCGCGTCACAGAGTGGGGAGACCCAGTACTTC CSASQSGETQYF
TRBJ2-5 TRBV12-3/TRBV12-4 NA NA TGTGCCAGCAGTTTAATTCGAAACCAAGAGACCCAGTACTTC CASSLIRNQETQYF
TRBJ2-5 TRBV4-1 NA NA TGCGCCAGCAGCCAAGAAGGACAGACCCAGTACTTC CASSQEGQTQYF
TRBJ1-1 TRBV12-3/TRBV12-4 many NA TGTGCCAGCAGTCCCGGGACAAAAGGGAAATTTGGTGAAGCTTTCTTT CASSPGTKGKFGEAFF
TRBJ2-5 TRBV29-1 many NA TGCTCAGGGGCGGGGGAAGAGACCCAGTACTTC CSGAGEETQYF
TRBJ2-1 TRBV9 many NA TGTGCCAGCAGCTTCCGGACTGGTTTCAATGAGCAGTTCTTC CASSFRTGFNEQFF
TRBJ2-5 TRBV7-2 many NA TGTGCCAGCAGCCTGGGGGGTCCAGGGGAGACCCAGTACTTC CASSLGGPGETQYF
TRBJ2-2 TRBV10-3 NA TRBD2 TGTGCCGTGCTAGGGACTAGCGGTACCGGGGAGCTGTTTTTT CAVLGTSGTGELFF
TRBJ2-2 TRBV9 NA NA TGTGCCAGCAGCGCCCAGGAGAACACCGGGGAGCTGTTTTTT CASSAQENTGELFF
TRBJ1-5 TRBV3-1 many NA TGTGCCAGCAGCCAAGCTTTCGGAGGGGCCCTAAATCAGCCCCAGCATTTT CASSQAFGGALNQPQHF
TRBJ1-1 TRBV29-1 NA NA TGCAGCGTGGCGGGACACATGAACACTGAAGCTTTCTTT CSVAGHMNTEAFF
TRBJ1-5 TRBV12-3/TRBV12-4 NA NA TGTGCCAGCAGTTTTCCAGGAGATGCTCAGCCCCAGCATTTT CASSFPGDAQPQHF
TRBJ1-5 TRBV7-9 many NA TGTGCCAGCAGCTCGGGACTTAGCAATCAGCCCCAGCATTTT CASSSGLSNQPQHF
TRBJ2-5 TRBV18 many NA TGTGCCAGCTCACCCGTGACAGGACCAAGGGAGACCCAGTACTTC CASSPVTGPRETQYF
TRBJ1-6 TRBV7-9 NA NA TGTGCCAGCAGCTACGGACAGTTTACCTCACCCCTCCACTTT CASSYGQFTSPLHF